This T cell receptor (beta chain) was identified in a study of technical replicates of blood from a few donors. This CDR3 spans 15 amino acids. In germline, CDR1 is PRHDT, CDR2 FYEKMQ (reference sequence). Trimming cost V 0 bases and J 4 bases, with 13 bases left between them. Method: immunoSEQ multiplex PCR; TCRdb's copy keeps in-frame clones and lacks some. The sample has approximately 85,000 clones; about 90% are singletons. Sequenced input: T cells isolated from PBMCs. The sequence was obtained from a human donor in good health. The V gene is TRBV13, the J gene TRBJ2-7; TRBD1 might be the D (6 bases). The CDR3, as DNA: TGTGCCAGCAGCTTAGGATTGGGACAAGTATACGAGCAGTACTTC. Encoded protein: CASSLGLGQVYEQYF. Variable domain in full (rest from reference TRBV13 and TRBJ2-7): AAGVIQSPRHLIKEKRETATLKCYPIPRHDTVYWYQQGPGQDPQFLISFYEKMQSDKGSIPDRFSAQQFSDYHSELNMSSLELGDSALYFCASSLGLGQVYEQYFGPGTRLTVT.